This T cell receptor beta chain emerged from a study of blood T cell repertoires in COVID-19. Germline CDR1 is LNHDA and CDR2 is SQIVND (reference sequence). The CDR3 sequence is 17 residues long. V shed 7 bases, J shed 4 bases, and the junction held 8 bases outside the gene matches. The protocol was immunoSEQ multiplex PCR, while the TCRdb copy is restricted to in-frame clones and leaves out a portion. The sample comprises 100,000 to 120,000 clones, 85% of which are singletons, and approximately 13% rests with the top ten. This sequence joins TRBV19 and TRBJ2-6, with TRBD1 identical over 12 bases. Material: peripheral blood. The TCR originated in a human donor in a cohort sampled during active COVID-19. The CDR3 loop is CASTWDRGRSGANVLTF. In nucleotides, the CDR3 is TGTGCCAGTACATGGGACAGGGGGCGAAGCGGGGCCAACGTCCTGACTTTC. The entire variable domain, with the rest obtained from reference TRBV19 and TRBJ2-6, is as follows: DGGITQSPKYLFRKEGQNVTLSCEQNLNHDAMYWYRQDPGQGLRLIYYSQIVNDFQKGDIAEGYSVSREKKESFPLTVTSAQKNPTAFYLCASTWDRGRSGANVLTFGAGSRLTVL.